The 2 T cell receptor beta chains reported below all come from one sample, sequenced in a study of blood T cell repertoires in COVID-19. Profiling relied on immunoSEQ multiplex PCR, and the TCRdb table lists in-frame clones only, not all of them. The repertoire consists of fewer than 250,000 clones, with over 75% occurring once and the leading ten covering about 7.7%. The source material was PBMCs or T cells enriched from blood (not recorded which). The source is a woman in her forties with acute COVID-19.

This chain connects TRBV2 to TRBJ2-2, with a tentative D call TRBD2 (5 bases). Trimming pared 9 bases from V and 4 bases from J, leaving 12 bases between. Looked up from germline, CDR1 is SNHLY and CDR2 is FYNNEI. CDR3 length equals 13 residues. CDR3: CASFRSVTGELFF. As DNA, the CDR3 is TGTGCCAGTTTCCGTAGCGTCACCGGGGAGCTGTTTTTT.

The V gene is TRBV19, the J gene TRBJ1-2; D is ambiguous. The V end lost 5 bases, the J end lost 7 bases, and 23 bases lay between the germline ends. Germline V gene data show CDR1 as LNHDA and CDR2 as SQIVND (reference sequence). The CDR3 sequence is 16 residues long. For the CDR3, the DNA is TGTGCCAGTAGTGTCCTCCACAGCGTCCCAGGAGGTGGCTACACCTTC. Its protein product is CASSVLHSVPGGGYTF.